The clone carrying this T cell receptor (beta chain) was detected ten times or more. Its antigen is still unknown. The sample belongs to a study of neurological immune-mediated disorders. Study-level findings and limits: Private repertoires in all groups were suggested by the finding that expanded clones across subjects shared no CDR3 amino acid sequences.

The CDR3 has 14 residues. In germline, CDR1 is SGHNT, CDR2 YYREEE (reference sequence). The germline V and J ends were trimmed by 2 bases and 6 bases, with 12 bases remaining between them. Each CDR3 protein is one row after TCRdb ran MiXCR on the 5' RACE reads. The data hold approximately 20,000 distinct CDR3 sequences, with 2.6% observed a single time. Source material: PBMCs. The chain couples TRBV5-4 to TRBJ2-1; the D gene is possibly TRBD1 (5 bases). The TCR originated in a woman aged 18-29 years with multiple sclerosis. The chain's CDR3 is CASSFKAGPNEQFF. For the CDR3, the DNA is TGTGCCAGCAGCTTTAAAGCAGGGCCCAATGAGCAGTTCTTC.